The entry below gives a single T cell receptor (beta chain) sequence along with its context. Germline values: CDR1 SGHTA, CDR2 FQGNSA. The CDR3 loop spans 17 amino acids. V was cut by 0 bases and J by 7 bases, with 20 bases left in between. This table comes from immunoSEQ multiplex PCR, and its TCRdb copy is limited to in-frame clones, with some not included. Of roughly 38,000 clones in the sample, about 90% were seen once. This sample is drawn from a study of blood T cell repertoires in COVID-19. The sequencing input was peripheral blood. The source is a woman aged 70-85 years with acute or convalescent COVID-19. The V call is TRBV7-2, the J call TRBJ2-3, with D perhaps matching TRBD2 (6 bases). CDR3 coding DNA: TGTGCCAGCAGCTTAGCGCCTAGCGAGCAAAGGGATAATACGCAGTATTTT. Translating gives CASSLAPSEQRDNTQYF.